Below, 9 T cell receptor beta chains from the same sample are listed, as sequenced in a study of regulatory T cells in long-lasting Graves disease. Investigators prepared the TCR beta libraries by applying iRepertoire HTBI primers and Arm-PCR of CDR3 regions. TCRdb passed the multiplex PCR reads through MiXCR, listing each CDR3 protein once. Here the sample spans some 280,000 distinct CDR3 sequences, more than 20% being singletons. The time point is: persistent/refractory GD, antithyroid drugs over 5 years with positive TRAb. Preparation of the TCR library used RNA extracted from PBMCs. Sequencing was performed on peripheral blood mononuclear cells (PBMCs), taken when the disease was refractory, from a patient treated with antithyroid drugs. The origin of the receptors is a female donor with Graves disease.

This clonotype was found many times. The rearrangement uses TRBV12-3 or TRBV12-4 and TRBJ2-2; no firm D call. The V gene lost 3 bases and the J gene lost 6 bases, with 5 bases spanning the gap. CDR3 length: 12 amino acids. The CDR3 is CASSFESGELFF. The CDR3 nucleotides read TGTGCCAGCAGTTTTGAGTCCGGGGAGCTGTTTTTT.

This clonotype was observed many times. The genes are TRBV29-1 and TRBJ1-5; D possibly corresponds to TRBD1 (5 bases). V gave up 4 bases and J gave up 6 bases, with 10 bases separating them. The CDR3 has 12 residues. Per germline, CDR1 SQVTM and CDR2 ANQGSEA. CDR3 nucleotides: TGCAGCGTTGGGCAGGGAAGTCAGCCCCAGCATTTT. It codes for CSVGQGSQPQHF.

The chain carries TRBV2 and TRBJ2-3; 8 bases fit TRBD2. The CDR3 spans 14 residues. J was trimmed by 3 bases and V by 2 bases; bases with no gene match: 1. Per the germline V gene, CDR1 is SNHLY and CDR2 is FYNNEI. CDR3 residues: CASSEQRETDTQYF. CDR3 coding DNA: TGTGCCAGCAGTGAACAGCGGGAGACAGATACGCAGTATTTT.

J is TRBJ2-5 and V is TRBV6-1; TRBD1 aligns across 8 bases. The length of the CDR3 is 15 residues. Germline V gene sequence: CDR1 MNHNS, CDR2 SASEGT. V lost 7 bases, J lost 1 base, and 8 bases stayed unmatched. CDR3 nucleotide sequence: TGTGCCAGCACTCAGGTGGACAGGGCCCAAGAGACCCAGTACTTC. Translating gives CASTQVDRAQETQYF.

The rearrangement uses TRBV7-2 and TRBJ1-1; D is perhaps TRBD1 (5 bases). V was pared by 1 base and J by 5 bases, with 8 bases between. CDR1 is SGHTA and CDR2 is FQGNSA in the germline V gene. The CDR3 has 13 amino acids. CDR3 protein: CASSLEGRTEAFF. As DNA, the CDR3 is TGTGCCAGCAGCTTAGAGGGGAGAACTGAAGCTTTCTTT. The variable domain in full, completed from reference TRBV7-2 and TRBJ1-1, reads GAGVSQSPSNKVTEKGKDVELRCDPISGHTALYWYRQSLGQGLEFLIYFQGNSAPDKSGLPSDRFSAERTGGSVSTLTIQRTQQEDSAVYLCASSLEGRTEAFFGQGTRLTVV.

This clonotype appeared a few times. The chain combines TRBV28 with TRBJ2-7; a possible D gene is TRBD1 (6 bases). The germline gives CDR1 MDHEN, CDR2 SYDVKM. Trimming left V 5 bases short and J 2 bases short, with 16 bases between. This CDR3 spans 15 amino acids. The CDR3 spells CASSPLRDTPYEQYF. Here the CDR3 DNA reads TGTGCCAGCAGTCCACTCCGGGACACCCCCTACGAGCAGTACTTC.

This clonotype was observed a few times. This chain links TRBV4-3 with TRBJ2-7, with D possibly TRBD1 on 5 matching bases. V was cut by 4 bases and J by 2 bases, with 15 bases left in between. The CDR3 is made up of 15 amino acids. Germline assignment: CDR1 LGHNA and CDR2 YSLEER. DNA of the CDR3: TGCGCCAGCAGCCCCCGGACAAGCCTTACCTACGAGCAGTACTTC. Its translation is CASSPRTSLTYEQYF.

This clonotype was seen repeatedly, ten times or more. The chain couples TRBV9 to TRBJ1-5, with a tentative D call TRBD1 (6 bases). The germline gives CDR1 SGDLS, CDR2 YYNGEE. The CDR3 covers 13 residues. V was pared by 3 bases and J by 5 bases, with 9 bases between. The CDR3 bases are TGTGCCAGCAGCGCAAAGGGGGATCAGCCCCAGCATTTT. As protein: CASSAKGDQPQHF.

This chain connects TRBV20-1 to TRBJ2-7; 7 bases fit TRBD2. The CDR3 has 13 amino acids. Trimming removed 3 bases from V and 6 bases from J; junction bases left unmatched: 8. CDR1 and CDR2 from the germline V gene are DFQATT and SNEGSKA (reference sequence). CDR3 sequence reads: CSASGRQTSEQYF. The CDR3 DNA reads TGCAGTGCTAGCGGGAGGCAGACTTCCGAGCAGTACTTC.